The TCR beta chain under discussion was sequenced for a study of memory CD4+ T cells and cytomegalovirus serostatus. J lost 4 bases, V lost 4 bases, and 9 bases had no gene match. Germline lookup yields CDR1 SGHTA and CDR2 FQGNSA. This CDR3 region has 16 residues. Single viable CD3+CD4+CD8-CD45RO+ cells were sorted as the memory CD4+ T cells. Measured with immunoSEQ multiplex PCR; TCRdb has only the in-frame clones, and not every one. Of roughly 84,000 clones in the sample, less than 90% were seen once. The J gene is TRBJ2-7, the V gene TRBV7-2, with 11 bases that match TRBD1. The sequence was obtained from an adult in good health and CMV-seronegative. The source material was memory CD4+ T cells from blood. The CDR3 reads CASSSRDRGKRYEQYF. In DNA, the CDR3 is TGTGCCAGCAGCTCTAGGGACAGGGGGAAGCGGTACGAGCAGTACTTC.